This T cell receptor beta chain was found in a study of T cell repertoires in cytomegalovirus infection. Whole-study findings and limits: Clonotypes of TCR beta that were HLA-C-restricted and CMV-specific dominated the ex vivo response.

TCRdb ran MiXCR on the reads and lists one entry per CDR3 protein. The profile shows roughly 80,000 distinct CDR3 sequences, 35% to 45% of them singletons. This clonotype was counted only a few times. Its antigen is as yet unknown. The CDR3 sequence is 14 residues long. The germline V gene encodes CDR1 MDHEN and CDR2 SYDVKM. V was pared by 3 bases and J by 6 bases, with 6 bases of the junction left unmatched. The rearrangement uses TRBV28 and TRBJ2-3, with 7 bases matching TRBD2. Source: CD8+ T cells from cultured PBMCs, taken from culture after CMV antigen stimulation. This TCR was recovered from a human donor in good health (CMV status not recorded). Some clones in this sample may be carry-over from other donors' samples. CDR3 region: CASSLPSGADTQYF. CDR3 coding DNA: TGTGCCAGCAGTTTGCCTAGCGGAGCTGATACGCAGTATTTT.